This T cell receptor beta chain was sequenced for a study of type 1 regulatory T cells. Study-level background: An in vitro protocol generated T-allo10, a Tr1-enriched, alloantigen-specific CD4 T cell product.

Remarks on this clonotype: What it binds is not known.

TCRdb processed the reads anew with MiXCR; each CDR3 protein has one entry. The data show around 69,000 distinct CDR3 sequences, with roughly 60% seen just once and 7.6% held by the top ten. V was pared by 6 bases and J by 6 bases, with 18 bases between. Germline assignment: CDR1 LNHDA and CDR2 SQIVND (reference sequence). The CDR3 totals 15 residues. The graft donor-derived T-allo10 cells reportedly recognize host alloantigens, are anergic, and suppress alloantigen-specifically. V gene TRBV19 combines with J gene TRBJ2-1, with D perhaps given as TRBD1 or TRBD2 (5 bases each). Sequencing was done on a sample of cultured T cells, either the whole culture or a sorted T cell fraction (not recorded which). The subset here: Tr1-enriched cell product generated in vitro against host alloantigens. This receptor was obtained from a human donor in good health. The CDR3 loop is CASRAGAASFNEQFF. In DNA form, the CDR3 reads TGTGCCAGTAGAGCCGGGGCAGCGAGTTTCAATGAGCAGTTCTTC.